The rows below give T cell receptor beta chains drawn from one sample of a study of identical twins. TCRdb reprocessed the 5' RACE reads with MiXCR, giving one entry per CDR3 protein. Of around 650,000 distinct CDR3 sequences listed, around 7.5% are singletons. This same sample was also taken into another study, of yellow fever vaccine responses in identical twins.

Sample: PBMCs. Receptors were obtained from a woman younger than 35 in good health. The CDR3 runs from the conserved cysteine through the conserved F or W. Each record gives: V gene, clone size, D gene, J gene, CDR3 DNA, CDR3 protein. D genes are given only for firm matches. Only part of the rows carry a size: once, few, many, or a class if the clone is expanded.

TRBV4-2	many	-	TRBJ2-6	TGTGCCAGCAGCCAAAGGGGGTATGGGGCCAACGTCCTGACTTTC	CASSQRGYGANVLTF
TRBV20-1	many	TRBD2	TRBJ2-2	TGCAGTGCTAGAGAATATCAGCGGGAAGCGAACACCGGGGAGCTGTTTTTT	CSAREYQREANTGELFF
TRBV5-1	many	TRBD1	TRBJ2-2	TGCGCCAGCAGCTTGGGAGACAGGGTGGCCGGGGAGCTGTTTTTT	CASSLGDRVAGELFF
TRBV20-1	-	TRBD2	TRBJ2-1	TGCAGTGCTACCACCCTCCGGCTAGCGGGAGGTGAGCAGTTCTTC	CSATTLRLAGGEQFF
TRBV11-2	many	TRBD2	TRBJ2-5	TGTGCCAGCAGCATCGGACTAGCGGGAGGTAGAGAGACCCAGTACTTC	CASSIGLAGGRETQYF
TRBV11-3	few	TRBD1	TRBJ1-4	TGTGCCAGCAGCTTAGGGATTCTCGGGACAGGGAGACTTCTTGCAACTAATGAAAAACTGTTTTTT	CASSLGILGTGRLLATNEKLFF
TRBV20-1	few	-	TRBJ2-2	TGCAGTGCCGGGGCCAGTCGTGCCGGGGAGCTGTTTTTT	CSAGASRAGELFF
TRBV6-5	many	-	TRBJ2-2	TGTGCCAGCAGTTACTATTCTGCCGGGGAGCTGTTTTTT	CASSYYSAGELFF
TRBV7-9	many	TRBD2	TRBJ2-1	TGTGCCAGCAGCTCCCAACTAGCGGGAGAGTTAAATGAGCAGTTCTTC	CASSSQLAGELNEQFF
TRBV27	many	TRBD2	TRBJ2-1	TGTGCCAGCCCCCACAAAGGGGGACTAGCCAACATTAACTACAATGAGCAGTTCTTC	CASPHKGGLANINYNEQFF
TRBV10-1	few	TRBD2	TRBJ2-3	TGCGCCAGCAGTGAGACTAGCGGACACACAGATACGCAGTATTTT	CASSETSGHTDTQYF
TRBV5-5	-	-	TRBJ2-1	TGTGCCAGCAGCTTGAATTATGTTTACAATGAGCAGTTCTTC	CASSLNYVYNEQFF
TRBV5-1	many	-	TRBJ2-4	TGCGCCAGCAGCCTAGGAAACATTCAGTACTTC	CASSLGNIQYF
TRBV6-1	few	-	TRBJ2-5	TGTGCCAGCAAGCGGGACCAAGAGACCCAGTACTTC	CASKRDQETQYF
TRBV7-9	many	-	TRBJ2-2	TGTGCCAGCAGCTTCCAGGGTCGGGAGCTGTTTTTT	CASSFQGRELFF
TRBV10-3	many	-	TRBJ2-7	TGTGCCATCAGTGAGGGGTCGATTAGCTCCTACGAGCAGTACTTC	CAISEGSISSYEQYF
TRBV10-3	-	-	TRBJ2-1	TGTGCCATCACCCCGGACGGGACTCGAGGGAATGAGCAGTTCTTC	CAITPDGTRGNEQFF
TRBV15	-	TRBD1	TRBJ2-3	TGTGCCACCAGCAGAGGCACAGGGGGCTTTAGCACAGATACGCAGTATTTT	CATSRGTGGFSTDTQYF
TRBV2	-	TRBD1	TRBJ1-6	TGTGCCAGCAGAGGACAGGTTCATGATAATTCACCCCTCCACTTT	CASRGQVHDNSPLHF